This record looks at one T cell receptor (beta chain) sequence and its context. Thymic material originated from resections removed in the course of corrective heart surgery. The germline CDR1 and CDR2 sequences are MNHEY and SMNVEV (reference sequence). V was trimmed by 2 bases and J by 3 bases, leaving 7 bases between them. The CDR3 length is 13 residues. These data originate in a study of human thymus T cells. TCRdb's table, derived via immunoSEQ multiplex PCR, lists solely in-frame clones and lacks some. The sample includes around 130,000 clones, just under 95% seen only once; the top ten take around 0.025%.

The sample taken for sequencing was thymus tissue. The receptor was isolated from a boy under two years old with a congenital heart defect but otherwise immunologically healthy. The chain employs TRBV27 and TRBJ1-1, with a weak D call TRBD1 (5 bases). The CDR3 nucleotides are TGTGCCAGCAGTTTACGGGGGGACACTGAAGCTTTCTTT. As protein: CASSLRGDTEAFF.